These 19 T cell receptor beta chains were all obtained from the same sample, sequenced in a study of blood T cell repertoires in COVID-19. This table comes from immunoSEQ multiplex PCR, and its TCRdb copy is limited to in-frame clones, with some not included. The repertoire holds about 250,000 clones, with more than 75% as singletons. Material: PBMCs or T cells enriched from blood (not recorded which). Receptor source: a young man who had recovered from COVID-19.

As to this clone: The junction differs from germline at one of its ends, possibly a read error. The rearrangement uses TRBV20-1 and TRBJ1-1, with 9 bases fitting TRBD1. The CDR3 runs to 10 residues. Germline CDR1 DFQATT, CDR2 SNEGSKA (reference sequence). The CDR3 is CSVAGTGMNF. The DNA for the CDR3 is TGCAGTGTAGCCGGGACAGGGATGAACTTT.

This clone occurred once. J is TRBJ2-2 and V is TRBV27; TRBD2 matches 8 bases. CDR3 length: 15 amino acids. With V trimmed by 4 bases and J by 4 bases, 5 bases remained unmatched. Germline lookup yields CDR1 MNHEY and CDR2 SMNVEV (reference sequence). CDR3 amino acids: CASSSGLDVTGELFF. The CDR3 DNA is TGTGCCAGCAGTTCGGGACTAGATGTCACCGGGGAGCTGTTTTTT.

The rearrangement uses TRBV3-1 (or the pseudogene TRBV3-2) and TRBJ1-4; perhaps TRBD1 as D (6 bases). V shed 2 bases and J shed 0 bases, with 7 bases lying between them. There are 15 residues in the CDR3. Germline V gives CDR1 LGHDT, CDR2 YNNKEL (reference sequence). The CDR3 nucleotides are TGTGCCAGCAGCCAATGGACAGCAACTAATGAAAAACTGTTTTTT. As protein: CASSQWTATNEKLFF.

This clone was recorded a few times. The chain employs TRBV7-9 and TRBJ1-1; possibly TRBD1 for D (6 bases). V lost 5 bases and J lost 3, with 13 bases in between. This CDR3 has 14 amino acids. Germline-derived CDR1 and CDR2 are SEHNR and FQNEAQ (reference sequence). CDR3 nucleotide sequence: TGTGCCAGCAGCCGAGCGGGGGGCGACACTGAAGCTTTCTTT. This translates into CASSRAGGDTEAFF.

The V call is TRBV6-6, the J call TRBJ2-3; 10 positions agree with TRBD2. This CDR3 has 15 amino acids. Unmatched junction bases numbered 7, after V lost 6 bases and J lost 4 bases. CDR1 and CDR2 from the germline V gene are MNHNY and SVGAGI (reference sequence). The CDR3 coding sequence is TGTGCCAGCAGCATAAAGCGGGGGGGCCCAGATACGCAGTATTTT. Translating gives CASSIKRGGPDTQYF.

This chain links TRBV14 with TRBJ1-1; D possibly corresponds to TRBD1 (5 bases). The length of the CDR3 is 14 residues. The V and J ends lost 3 bases and 3 bases respectively, with 11 bases between them. The germline V gene has CDR1 SGHDN and CDR2 FVKESK. CDR3 coding DNA: TGTGCCAGCAGCCAGTTGGGGCGTTACACTGAAGCTTTCTTT. Translated: CASSQLGRYTEAFF.

This clone turned up a few times. The chain recombines TRBV27 with TRBJ1-2; 11 bases are a match to TRBD1. The CDR3 contains 16 residues. V lost 0 bases to trimming and J lost 4 bases; unmatched junction nucleotides: 4. CDR1 and CDR2 (germline): MNHEY, SMNVEV (reference sequence). The CDR3 region has the DNA TGTGCCAGCAGTTTATCACGGACAGGGGGCGGCTATGGCTACACCTTC. Protein product: CASSLSRTGGGYGYTF.

CDR3 region: CAKLAARGWMNTEAFF. CDR3 in DNA: TGTGCCAAGCTTGCCGCCAGGGGTTGGATGAACACTGAAGCTTTCTTT. This rearrangement joins TRBV24-1 to TRBJ1-1; tentative D call: TRBD1 (6 bases). The CDR3 is 16 residues long. Germline assignment: CDR1 KGHDR and CDR2 SFDVKD. V was trimmed by 11 bases and J by 0 bases, leaving 21 bases between them.

This clone came up a few times. V is TRBV2 and J is TRBJ2-1, with D unresolved. V gave up 4 bases and J gave up 4 bases, with 8 bases separating them. The CDR3 contains 13 residues. The germline V gene encodes CDR1 SNHLY and CDR2 FYNNEI. The CDR3 loop reads CASSASVYNEQFF. The CDR3 nucleotides read TGTGCCAGCAGTGCATCAGTGTACAATGAGCAGTTCTTC.

CDR3 amino acids: CASSLGSQGSQETQYF. The CDR3 DNA is TGTGCCAGCAGCTTGGGTTCCCAGGGAAGCCAAGAGACCCAGTACTTC. This rearrangement joins TRBV5-8 to TRBJ2-5; D perhaps matches TRBD1 (5 bases). Trimming stripped 0 bases from V and 1 base from J, with 13 bases between. Looked up from germline, CDR1 is SGHTS and CDR2 is YDEGEE. The CDR3 extends over 16 amino acids.

This rearrangement joins TRBV5-1 to TRBJ1-1; D unresolved. V lost 2 bases and J lost 0, with 11 bases in between. CDR1 is SGHRS, CDR2 YFSETQ, per germline. The CDR3 is 15 amino acids. CDR3 coding DNA: TGCGCCAGCAGCTTCCTTAGCGGCATGAACACTGAAGCTTTCTTT. Amino acid sequence: CASSFLSGMNTEAFF.

The CDR3 nucleotides are TGCGCCAGCAGCACCGGGACAAGGGTTCCGAACACTGAAGCTTTCTTT. Its protein product is CASSTGTRVPNTEAFF. V and J are TRBV5-1 and TRBJ1-1, with D tentatively TRBD1 (6 bases). Germline assignment: CDR1 SGHRS and CDR2 YFSETQ. The V and J ends lost 4 bases and 1 base respectively, with 17 bases between them. This CDR3 is 16 amino acids long.

V is TRBV7-9 and J is TRBJ1-1; 11 nucleotides match TRBD1. V shed 5 bases and J 5 bases; nucleotides not matched to a gene: 4. This CDR3 comprises 14 residues. CDR1 and CDR2 from the germline V gene are SEHNR and FQNEAQ (reference sequence). The CDR3 loop is CASSKGQGGTEAFF. CDR3 sequence (DNA): TGTGCCAGCAGCAAGGGACAGGGGGGAACTGAAGCTTTCTTT.

The V gene is TRBV19, the J gene TRBJ1-5, with D unresolved. Germline-derived CDR1 and CDR2 are LNHDA and SQIVND (reference sequence). Trimming took 6 bases from V and 7 from J, leaving 16 bases between them. The CDR3 has 14 residues. CDR3 sequence reads: CASSFGEPGQPQHF. The CDR3 DNA is TGTGCCAGTAGCTTCGGGGAACCCGGACAGCCCCAGCATTTT.

The chain uses TRBV19 and TRBJ2-1; D gene uncertain. The V end lost 3 bases, the J end lost 9 bases, and 6 bases lay between the germline ends. Germline CDR1 is LNHDA and CDR2 is SQIVND (reference sequence). The CDR3 has 11 amino acids. The CDR3 bases are TGTGCCAGTAGTATGTCGGGTGAGCAGTTCTTC. Translation gives CASSMSGEQFF.

This clone has more than one count but fewer than ten. The V call is TRBV28, the J call TRBJ2-7; a possible D gene is TRBD2 (6 bases). Looked up from germline, CDR1 is MDHEN and CDR2 is SYDVKM. Between the trimmed V and J ends, which lost 10 bases and 0 bases, there was a span of 19 bases. The CDR3 is 15 residues long. CDR3: CATNGGLTLSYEQYF. The CDR3, as DNA: TGTGCCACCAACGGGGGACTTACCCTCTCCTACGAGCAGTACTTC.

The V gene is TRBV18, the J gene TRBJ2-7, with unresolved D. The germline V gene has CDR1 KGHSH and CDR2 LQKENI. The CDR3 is 13 residues long. Trimming left V 0 bases short and J 5 bases short, with 8 bases between. The CDR3 DNA follows: TGTGCCAGCTCACCACCCGACTGGAACGAGCAGTACTTC. Its translation is CASSPPDWNEQYF.

In its sample, this clone was seen a few times. This chain uses TRBV5-1 with TRBJ2-7, with D possibly TRBD2 on 5 matching bases. The germline V gene encodes CDR1 SGHRS and CDR2 YFSETQ. This CDR3 region has 11 residues. The germline V and J ends were trimmed by 5 bases and 6 bases, with 9 bases remaining between them. The CDR3 bases are TGCGCCAGCAGTTGGGAGAGCGAGCAGTACTTC. This translates into CASSWESEQYF.

This chain connects TRBV18 to TRBJ1-5; possibly TRBD1 for D (6 bases). V was shortened by 4 bases and J by 5 bases, with 15 bases between the two germline ends. This CDR3 region has 15 residues. Per the germline V gene, CDR1 is KGHSH and CDR2 is LQKENI. CDR3 DNA: TGTGCCAGCTCACGCGAAGGGGGATGGGATCAGCCCCAGCATTTT. Translated: CASSREGGWDQPQHF.